What follows are 19 T cell receptor beta chains derived from one specimen sequenced in a study of blood T cells in healthy people across ages. Combining a sample-barcoded 5' primer with a J-beta primer mix, a second PCR ran for roughly 7 to 12 cycles. TCRdb processed the 5' RACE reads anew with MiXCR; each CDR3 protein has one entry. The sample has 650,000 to 1,000,000 distinct CDR3 sequences; around 36% are singletons. Sequencing used blood. Receptors were obtained from a man aged 18-30 years in good health.

A few counts support this clonotype. The gene calls are TRBV12-3 or TRBV12-4 and TRBJ2-5, with no clear D. V dropped 3 bases and J dropped 0 bases, with 8 bases sitting between them. The CDR3 loop spans 14 amino acids. The CDR3 DNA reads TGTGCCAGCAGTTTGCGGTCACACCAAGAGACCCAGTACTTC. Translation: CASSLRSHQETQYF.

This clonotype was seen more than once but under ten times. This rearrangement joins TRBV4-1 to TRBJ1-2, with D perhaps matching TRBD1 (5 bases). Trimming pared 0 bases from V and 6 bases from J, leaving 14 bases between. From germline, CDR1 is MGHRA and CDR2 YSYEKL. The CDR3 covers 15 residues. As DNA, the CDR3 is TGCGCCAGCAGCCAAGATGGGCAGGGCGGAGATGGCTACACCTTC. Translated, it gives CASSQDGQGGDGYTF.

The CDR3 sequence is CATSRDRETYNEQFF. The CDR3 DNA sequence: TGTGCCACCAGCAGAGACAGGGAGACCTACAATGAGCAGTTCTTC. This chain uses TRBV15 with TRBJ2-1, with D perhaps TRBD1 or TRBD2 (5 bases each). Looked up from germline, CDR1 is LNHNV and CDR2 is YYDKDF (reference sequence). V shed 0 bases and J shed 2 bases, with 8 bases lying between them. CDR3 size: 15 residues.

This clonotype was observed once. This chain uses TRBV3-1 with TRBJ1-1, with 7 bases that match TRBD1. Germline CDR1 and CDR2: LGHDT and YNNKEL (reference sequence). Germline trimming cut 10 bases from V and 3 bases from J; bases unmatched to any gene: 8. This CDR3 has 13 amino acids. The CDR3 is CATTGNLDTEAFF. The CDR3 region has the DNA TGTGCCACGACAGGGAATCTCGACACTGAAGCTTTCTTT.

The chain links TRBV6-1 to TRBJ2-7, with D possibly being TRBD1 (6 bases). V was cut by 5 bases and J by 10 bases, with 27 bases left in between. The CDR3 runs 16 residues. CDR1 is MNHNS, CDR2 SASEGT, per germline. The CDR3 here is CASSLPGQGAQEAQYF. In DNA, the CDR3 is TGTGCCAGCAGTTTACCGGGACAAGGGGCACAAGAGGCCCAGTACTTC.

The chain links TRBV10-3 to TRBJ1-4; D is perhaps TRBD1 (6 bases). This CDR3 comprises 16 residues. Germline loops: CDR1 ENHRY, CDR2 SYGVKD. The germline V and J ends were trimmed by 2 bases and 5 bases, with 15 bases remaining between them. CDR3: CAISEGPGEANEKLFF. CDR3 coding DNA: TGTGCCATCAGTGAGGGCCCAGGGGAGGCAAATGAAAAACTGTTTTTT.

This clonotype was picked up a small number of times. The rearrangement joins TRBV12-3 or TRBV12-4 to TRBJ2-3; D is unclear. Trimming cost V 2 bases and J 7 bases, with 13 bases left between them. The CDR3 runs to 14 residues. The CDR3 sequence: CASSLNSELNTQYF. The CDR3 coding sequence is TGTGCCAGCAGTTTAAACAGCGAATTGAATACGCAGTATTTT.

This clonotype has only a few counts. This rearrangement joins TRBV20-1 to TRBJ2-5; D is possibly TRBD1 or TRBD2 (5 bases each). The CDR3 extends over 14 amino acids. V gave up 5 bases and J gave up 2 bases, with 15 bases separating them. CDR1 DFQATT and CDR2 SNEGSKA come from the germline V gene (reference sequence). The CDR3 loop reads CSASSGTAQETQYF. The CDR3 coding sequence is TGCAGTGCTTCTTCCGGGACGGCACAAGAGACCCAGTACTTC.

V is TRBV9 and J is TRBJ2-1; D not certain. Trimming stripped 4 bases from V and 4 bases from J, with 12 bases between. Per germline, CDR1 SGDLS and CDR2 YYNGEE. This CDR3 is 14 amino acids long. The CDR3 coding sequence is TGTGCCAGCAGCCCAGCTGCAGGATACAATGAGCAGTTCTTC. This sequence encodes CASSPAAGYNEQFF.

To note about this clonotype: This may stem from a read error, because a much larger clone lies one nucleotide away. This CDR3 is CSRRVDYEQYF. In DNA, the CDR3 is TGCAGCCGCAGGGTTGACTACGAGCAGTACTTC. The chain has TRBV29-1 and TRBJ2-7; D is perhaps TRBD1 (5 bases). Germline assignment: CDR1 SQVTM and CDR2 ANQGSEA. Trimming removed 8 bases at V and 3 bases at J, with 11 bases between. CDR3 length: 11 residues.

The chain recombines TRBV28 with TRBJ2-1, with 8 bases matching TRBD2. The CDR3 runs 16 residues. The junction had 18 bases not matched to a gene; V was cut back by 5 bases and J by 12 bases. Germline V lookup: CDR1 MDHEN, CDR2 SYDVKM. Here the CDR3 DNA reads TGTGCCAGCAGTGACACCAGCGGGGGCGGTTTGGGGGGGCAGTTCTTC. Encoded protein: CASSDTSGGGLGGQFF.

The rearrangement joins TRBV20-1 to TRBJ2-5; 10 nucleotides match TRBD1. J gave up 5 bases and V 5 bases, and 11 bases lay outside the gene matches. Germline V gene lookup returns CDR1 DFQATT and CDR2 SNEGSKA (reference sequence). CDR3 length: 15 amino acids. CDR3 coding DNA: TGCAGTGCTGAGACCCGGACAGGGGGTTCGGAGACCCAGTACTTC. Its translation is CSAETRTGGSETQYF.

The chain is built from TRBV12-3 or TRBV12-4 and TRBJ1-5, with D unresolved. There are 16 residues in the CDR3. Deletions cut 3 bases from V and 0 bases from J, with 12 bases between. CDR3 bases: TGTGCCAGCAGTTTCGCGGGCGCCTATAGCAATCAGCCCCAGCATTTT. This codes for CASSFAGAYSNQPQHF.

V and J are TRBV25-1 and TRBJ1-2; D is perhaps TRBD1 (6 bases). V lost 4 bases and J 4 bases, leaving 13 bases between the germline ends. Germline CDR1 is MGHDK and CDR2 is SYGVNS. The CDR3 runs 14 residues. The CDR3 loop reads CASSGGTSSYGYTF. In DNA, the CDR3 is TGTGCCAGCAGTGGCGGGACAAGCAGCTATGGCTACACCTTC.

Of note for this clonotype: A much larger clone differs from this one at a single base, so this may be a read error. The J gene is TRBJ2-7, the V gene TRBV4-3, with a possible D match to TRBD1 (6 bases). Trimming took 2 bases from V and 4 from J, leaving 9 bases between them. Germline CDR1 reads LGHNA; CDR2 reads YSLEER. The CDR3 is made up of 13 amino acids. CDR3 sequence reads: CASSQPTGYEQYF. CDR3 bases: TGCGCCAGCAGCCAACCGACAGGTTACGAGCAGTACTTC.

V gene TRBV7-2 combines with J gene TRBJ1-1; no reliable D call. Germline values: CDR1 SGHTA, CDR2 FQGNSA. There are 15 residues in the CDR3. The ends were cut back, 5 bases at V and 0 bases at J, with 13 bases in the middle. Written as DNA, the CDR3 is TGTGCCAGCAGCCCAAGTGGGCTTATGAACACTGAAGCTTTCTTT. It is translated as CASSPSGLMNTEAFF.

The chain links TRBV7-9 to TRBJ2-7, with no clear D. The germline gives CDR1 SEHNR, CDR2 FQNEAQ (reference sequence). The ends were cut back, 7 bases at V and 5 bases at J, with 15 bases in the middle. The CDR3 covers 13 residues. CDR3 DNA: TGTGCCAGCACCTCCCGAGTTGGGAACGAGCAGTACTTC. It specifies CASTSRVGNEQYF. The full variable domain, rest sourced from reference TRBV7-9 and TRBJ2-7, is DTGVSQNPRHKITKRGQNVTFRCDPISEHNRLYWYRQTLGQGPEFLTYFQNEAQLEKSRLLSDRFSAERPKGSFSTLEIQRTEQGDSAMYLCASTSRVGNEQYFGPGTRLTVT.

This clonotype was detected ten times or more. This chain connects TRBV9 to TRBJ2-1; TRBD2 matches at 10 bases. The germline CDR1 and CDR2 sequences are SGDLS and YYNGEE. With 4 bases clipped from V and 7 bases from J, the junction kept 11 bases outside the gene matches. The CDR3 has 16 amino acids. The CDR3 coding sequence is TGTGCCAGCAGCCACCCGACTAGCGGGCTTGTGAATGAGCAGTTCTTC. Protein: CASSHPTSGLVNEQFF.

The genes are TRBV5-6 and TRBJ2-3; unclear D gene. The germline gives CDR1 SGHDT, CDR2 YYEEEE. V lost 0 bases and J lost 7, with 6 bases in between. The CDR3 has 12 amino acids. The CDR3 sequence: CASSLAANTQYF. The CDR3 DNA reads as TGTGCCAGCAGCTTGGCTGCGAATACGCAGTATTTT.